This T cell receptor (beta chain) originates from a study of cytomegalovirus exposure and HLA in healthy donors. Note on this clone: The antigen remains unidentified.

The PCR ran on 60 Vbeta and 13 Jbeta primers. In the source study's methods: Roughly 80 million unique TCR beta chains, about 11 million of them shared, were counted by a later analysis. The method was immunoSEQ multiplex PCR; TCRdb's version includes in-frame clones alone and lacks a portion of them. V and J calls and clone size are given by that table; D and trimming were obtained from the DNA. In the table there are about 150,000 clones, approximately 84% of which are singletons. The CDR3 is made up of 17 amino acids. Germline CDR1 SGHTS, CDR2 YDEGEE. The V and J ends lost 5 bases and 8 bases, in that order; junction bases with no gene match: 16. Broader study findings: In the analysis, some V segments, TRBV6-2 and TRBV6-3 included, were excluded as indistinguishable. A later analysis found common viral pathogens apparently linked to several of the most significant clusters.

Sequencing was performed on PBMCs. This clonotype was sampled from a woman between 50 and 59 years old in good health and CMV-seropositive. The chain has TRBV5-8 and TRBJ1-2; 12 nucleotides agree with TRBD1. CDR3 sequence (DNA): TGTGCCAGCAGAATCCGGGACAGGGGGCGGGGAATATACGGCTACACCTTC. Amino acids: CASRIRDRGRGIYGYTF.